This T cell receptor (beta chain) was sequenced during a study of T cells in Graves' hyperthyroidism and ophthalmopathy. Findings of the study overall: Researchers found most expanded thyroid clonotypes above 0.001 in blood as well.

PBMCs were collected from an approximately 10 ml volume of fresh peripheral blood. TCR beta CDR3 sequences were amplified from RNA transcripts. HTBI primers were used for first-round RT-PCR of the TCR CDR3. TCRdb re-derived calls from the multiplex PCR reads in MiXCR, one entry per CDR3 protein. Of about 290,000 distinct CDR3 sequences in the sample, 13% to 15% were seen once. This clonotype was found many times. Its cognate antigen is unknown. The CDR3 length is 11 residues. Trimming took 3 bases from V and 1 from J, leaving 1 base between them. CDR1 is SQVTM and CDR2 is ANQGSEA in the germline V gene.

The receptor was derived from a woman between 45 and 65 years old with Graves' hyperthyroidism that later progressed to Graves' ophthalmopathy. Sequenced input: blood. The genes are TRBV29-1 and TRBJ2-1; D is undetermined. CDR3 DNA sequence: TGCAGCGTTGAGTCCTACAATGAGCAGTTCTTC. The encoded protein is CSVESYNEQFF.